Following are 17 T cell receptor beta chains from one sample sequenced in a study of beta chain features in type 1 diabetes. Regarding the study as a whole: Shorter TCRB CDR3s, moderately but significantly so, marked every one of the four CD4+ subsets in Type 1 diabetes patients.

The antigens these receptors bind are not known. Expressed TCRB transcripts were sequenced after all isolated RNA was converted to cDNA. Measured with immunoSEQ multiplex PCR; TCRdb has only the in-frame clones, and not every one. The table records 95,000 to 150,000 clones, less than 20% of them present only once. The sequenced sample consisted of central memory CD4+ T cells from blood. All receptors come from a man aged 25-45 years with type 1 diabetes.

This clone was detected many times. The gene calls are TRBV28 and TRBJ2-6, with D perhaps matching TRBD2 (5 bases). The germline gives CDR1 MDHEN, CDR2 SYDVKM. V shed 1 base and J shed 0 bases, with 10 bases lying between them. The CDR3 runs 17 residues. The CDR3 nucleotides read TGTGCCAGCAGTTTATATGGACTGAGCTCTGGGGCCAACGTCCTGACTTTC. Protein product: CASSLYGLSSGANVLTF.

This chain links TRBV6-6 with TRBJ1-4; D ambiguous. The germline V and J ends were trimmed by 0 bases and 3 bases, with 8 bases remaining between them. This CDR3 spans 15 amino acids. Germline values: CDR1 MNHNY, CDR2 SVGAGI (reference sequence). CDR3 residues: CASSYSSGPNEKLFF. The DNA of the CDR3 is TGTGCCAGCAGTTACTCCTCGGGCCCTAATGAAAAACTGTTTTTT.

The genes are TRBV7-7 and TRBJ2-5; 8 positions agree with TRBD1. This CDR3 comprises 14 residues. V shed 2 bases, J shed 6 bases, and the junction held 5 bases outside the gene matches. Germline V gene sequence: CDR1 SSHAT, CDR2 FNYEAQ (reference sequence). CDR3 sequence reads: CASSLQGALQTQYF. The CDR3 coding sequence is TGTGCCAGCAGCTTACAGGGGGCACTCCAGACCCAGTACTTC.

This clone was detected many times. The chain joins TRBV5-4 to TRBJ1-2; tentatively, D is TRBD1 (6 bases). V lost 0 bases and J 6 bases, leaving 18 bases between the germline ends. The germline gives CDR1 SGHNT, CDR2 YYREEE (reference sequence). The CDR3 runs 16 residues. The CDR3 protein is CASSLAGAQSGNGYTF. The CDR3 DNA is TGTGCCAGCAGCTTGGCAGGGGCGCAGTCTGGTAATGGCTACACCTTC.

V and J are TRBV5-6 and TRBJ2-5; no firm D call. CDR3 length equals 13 residues. Trimming left V 1 base short and J 2 bases short, with 6 bases between. Germline values: CDR1 SGHDT, CDR2 YYEEEE. The CDR3 region has the DNA TGTGCCAGCAGCTTGCAGGTTCAAGAGACCCAGTACTTC. It translates to CASSLQVQETQYF.

This clone was seen more than once but under ten times. This rearrangement joins TRBV4-2 to TRBJ2-7; no definite D call. The CDR3 consists of 16 residues. Per the germline V gene, CDR1 is LGHNA and CDR2 is YNFKEQ. V lost 5 bases to trimming and J lost 1 base, with 18 bases between them. The CDR3 protein is CASSSRADDPSYEQYF. Here the CDR3 DNA reads TGTGCCAGCAGCTCTCGGGCAGACGACCCTTCCTACGAGCAGTACTTC.

This clone was counted only a few times. The chain joins TRBV10-3 to TRBJ2-5; D may match TRBD1 or TRBD2 (5 bases each). The germline V gene encodes CDR1 ENHRY and CDR2 SYGVKD. The CDR3 totals 14 residues. Trimming shortened V by 10 bases and J by 5 bases, and 20 bases separated the two germline ends. Here the CDR3 reads CASEAETAGETQYF. In nucleotides, the CDR3 is TGTGCCAGCGAAGCGGAGACAGCAGGGGAGACCCAGTACTTC.

In this sample, this clone turned up a few times. The rearrangement links TRBV18 to TRBJ2-6, with a weak D call TRBD2 (5 bases). The CDR3 extends over 15 amino acids. Per the germline V gene, CDR1 is KGHSH and CDR2 is LQKENI. V lost 3 bases and J lost 3, with 9 bases in between. The CDR3 DNA follows: TGTGCCAGCTCACCCCCGGAGGATGGGGCCAACGTCCTGACTTTC. Protein product: CASSPPEDGANVLTF.

The rearrangement joins TRBV29-1 to TRBJ1-2; D is unclear. CDR1 is SQVTM and CDR2 is ANQGSEA in the germline V gene. V lost 4 bases, J lost 2 bases, and 11 bases lay in between. The CDR3 sequence is 13 residues long. For the CDR3, the DNA is TGCAGCGTTGGCGACCCATTAAACTATGGCTACACCTTC. This translates into CSVGDPLNYGYTF.

This clone was counted only a few times. This chain joins TRBV5-1 and TRBJ2-3; D is undetermined. V gave up 3 bases and J gave up 2 bases, with 10 bases separating them. The CDR3 is 14 amino acids. Germline values: CDR1 SGHRS, CDR2 YFSETQ. CDR3 nucleotides: TGCGCCAGCAGCTCCGGCTGGTCCACAGATACGCAGTATTTT. Translation: CASSSGWSTDTQYF.

The chain has TRBV7-9 and TRBJ2-3; possible D gene TRBD1, 5 bases. The CDR3 is made up of 16 amino acids. From germline, CDR1 is SEHNR and CDR2 FQNEAQ (reference sequence). The V and J ends lost 6 bases and 0 bases respectively, with 16 bases between them. The CDR3 DNA sequence: TGTGCCAGCAGTCTAGGGGCCTCCACTAGCACAGATACGCAGTATTTT. It codes for CASSLGASTSTDTQYF.

This clone was counted between two and nine times. The chain recombines TRBV6-6 with TRBJ1-2; weak D call: TRBD1 (5 bases). Trimming pared 0 bases from V and 5 bases from J, leaving 7 bases between. The CDR3 is made up of 13 amino acids. Germline V gives CDR1 MNHNY, CDR2 SVGAGI (reference sequence). CDR3 sequence (DNA): TGTGCCAGCAGTTACTCGGGGACGTATGGCTACACCTTC. This sequence encodes CASSYSGTYGYTF.

This clone was detected a few times. The J gene is TRBJ2-7, the V gene TRBV9; TRBD1 agrees at 11 bases. The CDR3 contains 15 residues. Germline V gives CDR1 SGDLS, CDR2 YYNGEE. The V gene end was trimmed by 4 bases and the J gene end by 3 bases; junction bases not matched to a gene: 6. DNA for the CDR3: TGTGCCAGCAGCCCTACGGACAGGGGGCACTACGAGCAGTACTTC. This sequence encodes CASSPTDRGHYEQYF. The full variable domain, rest sourced from reference TRBV9 and TRBJ2-7, is DSGVTQTPKHLITATGQRVTLRCSPRSGDLSVYWYQQSLDQGLQFLIQYYNGEERAKGNILERFSAQQFPDLHSELNLSSLELGDSALYFCASSPTDRGHYEQYFGPGTRLTVT.

This clone was observed a few times. The V gene is TRBV6-5, the J gene TRBJ2-7, with D tentatively TRBD2 (5 bases). Germline V CDR1 and CDR2: MNHEY, SVGAGI. Trimming removed 5 bases from V and 4 bases from J, with 6 bases in between. CDR3 length: 11 amino acids. In nucleotides, the CDR3 is TGTGCCAGCAGTCGGGGATACGAGCAGTACTTC. It codes for CASSRGYEQYF.

The CDR3 region is CASTLGAQETQYF. CDR3 nucleotides: TGTGCCAGCACTTTAGGGGCCCAAGAGACCCAGTACTTC. The rearrangement uses TRBV5-6 and TRBJ2-5; D may be TRBD1 (5 bases). V lost 6 bases and J lost 1, with 10 bases in between. The CDR3 runs 13 residues. Per the germline V gene, CDR1 is SGHDT and CDR2 is YYEEEE.

The chain uses TRBV4-3 and TRBJ1-2; D is unresolved. CDR1 is LGHNA, CDR2 YSLEER, per germline. Trimming took off 0 bases at V and 2 bases at J, with 13 bases between the two ends. This CDR3 spans 16 amino acids. CDR3 DNA sequence: TGCGCCAGCAGCCAAGAGGGAGGGCCAGTCAACTATGGCTACACCTTC. This gives the protein CASSQEGGPVNYGYTF.

The chain combines TRBV6-5 with TRBJ2-3; tentative D call: TRBD2 (6 bases). V was shortened by 8 bases and J by 3 bases, with 12 bases between the two germline ends. This CDR3 is 13 amino acids long. Germline CDR1 is MNHEY and CDR2 is SVGAGI. CDR3 in DNA: TGTGCCAGCTTCGCTGCGGGGACAGATACGCAGTATTTT. Translation gives CASFAAGTDTQYF.